This T cell receptor beta chain derives from a study of shared clonotypes between healthy human individuals. Study context: Participating donors consisted of two women and a few men aged 18 to 49. Each donor's CD4 naive and CD4 memory cells filled three plates apiece, CD8 naive two, and CD8 memory one. Study outcomes and limitations: Donor scarcity curtailed the genetic and exposure-history diversity represented herein.

CD45RO-negative cells were positively selected for CCR7, leaving out terminally differentiated effector memory CD45RA+ cells. Comment on this clone: The antigen remains undetermined.

Looked up from germline, CDR1 is SGHTA and CDR2 is FQGNSA. Germline trimming cut 5 bases from V and 9 bases from J; bases unmatched to any gene: 10. There are 16 residues in the CDR3. The repertoire was sequenced with immunoSEQ multiplex PCR; TCRdb's copy has only in-frame clones and lacks some. In the table there are some 2.1 million clones, roughly 95% of which are singletons. V and J are TRBV7-2 and TRBJ2-1; 13 bases match TRBD2. The sample comprised naive CD8+ T cells sorted from blood. This clonotype was obtained from a man in his late teens or twenties in good health. In DNA form, the CDR3 reads TGTGCCAGCAGCCTCTGGACTAGCGGGAGAACTGGTGAGCAGTTCTTC. This gives the protein CASSLWTSGRTGEQFF.